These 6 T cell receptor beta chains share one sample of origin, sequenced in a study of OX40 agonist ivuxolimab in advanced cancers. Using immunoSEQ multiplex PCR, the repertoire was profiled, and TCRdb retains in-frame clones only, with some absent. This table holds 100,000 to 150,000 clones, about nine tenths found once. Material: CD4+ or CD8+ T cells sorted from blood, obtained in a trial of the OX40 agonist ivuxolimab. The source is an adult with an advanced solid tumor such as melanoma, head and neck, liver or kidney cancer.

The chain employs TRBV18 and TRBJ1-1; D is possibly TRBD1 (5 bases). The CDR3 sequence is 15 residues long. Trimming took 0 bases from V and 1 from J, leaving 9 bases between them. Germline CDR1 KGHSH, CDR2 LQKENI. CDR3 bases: TGTGCCAGCTCACCACCAAGCAGGGAGAACACTGAAGCTTTCTTT. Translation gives CASSPPSRENTEAFF. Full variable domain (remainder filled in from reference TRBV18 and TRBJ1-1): NAGVMQNPRHLVRRRGQEARLRCSPMKGHSHVYWYRQLPEEGLKFMVYLQKENIIDESGMPKERFSAEFPKEGPSILRIQQVVRGDSAAYFCASSPPSRENTEAFFGQGTRLTVV.

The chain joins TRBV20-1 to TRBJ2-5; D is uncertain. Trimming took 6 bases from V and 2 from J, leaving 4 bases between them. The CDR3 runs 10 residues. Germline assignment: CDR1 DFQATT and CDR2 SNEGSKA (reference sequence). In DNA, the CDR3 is TGCAGTGCCGCACAAGAGACCCAGTACTTC. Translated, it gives CSAAQETQYF.

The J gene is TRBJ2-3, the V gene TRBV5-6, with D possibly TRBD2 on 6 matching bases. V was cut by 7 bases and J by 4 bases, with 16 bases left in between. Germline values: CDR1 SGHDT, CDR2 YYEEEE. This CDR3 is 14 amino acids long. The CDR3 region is CASASQTSADTQYF. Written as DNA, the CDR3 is TGTGCCAGCGCCAGCCAGACTAGTGCAGATACGCAGTATTTT. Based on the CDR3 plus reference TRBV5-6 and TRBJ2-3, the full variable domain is DAGVTQSPTHLIKTRGQQVTLRCSPKSGHDTVSWYQQALGQGPQFIFQYYEEEERQRGNFPDRFSGHQFPNYSSELNVNALLLGDSALYLCASASQTSADTQYFGPGTRLTVL.

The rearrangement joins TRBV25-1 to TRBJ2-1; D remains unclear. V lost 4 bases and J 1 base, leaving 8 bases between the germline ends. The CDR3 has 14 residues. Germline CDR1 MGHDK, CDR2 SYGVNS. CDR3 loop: CASSVSPSYNEQFF. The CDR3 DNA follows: TGTGCCAGCAGTGTAAGCCCTTCCTACAATGAGCAGTTCTTC. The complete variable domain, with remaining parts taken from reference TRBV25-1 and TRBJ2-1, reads EADIYQTPRYLVIGTGKKITLECSQTMGHDKMYWYQQDPGMELHLIHYSYGVNSTEKGDLSSESTVSRIRTEHFPLTLESARPSHTSQYLCASSVSPSYNEQFFGPGTRLTVL.

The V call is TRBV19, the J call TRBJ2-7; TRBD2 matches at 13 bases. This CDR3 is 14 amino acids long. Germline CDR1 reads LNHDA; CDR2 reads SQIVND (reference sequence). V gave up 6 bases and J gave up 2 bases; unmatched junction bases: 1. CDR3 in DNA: TGTGCCAGTAGGACTAGCGGGGGGACCTACGAGCAGTACTTC. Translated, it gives CASRTSGGTYEQYF.

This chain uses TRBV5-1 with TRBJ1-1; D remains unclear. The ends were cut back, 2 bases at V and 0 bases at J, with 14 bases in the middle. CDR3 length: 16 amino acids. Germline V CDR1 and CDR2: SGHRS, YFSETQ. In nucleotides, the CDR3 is TGCGCCAGCAGCTTAAGGGCCGGGGTGATGAACACTGAAGCTTTCTTT. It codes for CASSLRAGVMNTEAFF.